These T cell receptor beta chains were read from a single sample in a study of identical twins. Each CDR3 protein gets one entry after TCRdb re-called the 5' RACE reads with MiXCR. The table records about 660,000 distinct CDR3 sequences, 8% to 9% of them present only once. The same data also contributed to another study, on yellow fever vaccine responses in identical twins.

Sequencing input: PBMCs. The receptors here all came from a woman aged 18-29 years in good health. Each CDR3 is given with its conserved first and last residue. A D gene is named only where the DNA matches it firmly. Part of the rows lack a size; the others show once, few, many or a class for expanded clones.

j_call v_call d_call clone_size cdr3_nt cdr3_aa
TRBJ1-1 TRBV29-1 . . TGCAGCGTTGAAGTAGGATACACTGAAGCTTTCTTT CSVEVGYTEAFF
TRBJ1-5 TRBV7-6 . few TGTGCCAGCAGCTGGGTGGCAGGTCAGCCCCAGCATTTT CASSWVAGQPQHF
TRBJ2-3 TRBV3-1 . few TGTGCCAGCAGCAGGATAGGACCAAACACAGATACGCAGTATTTT CASSRIGPNTDTQYF
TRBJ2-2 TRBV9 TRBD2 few TGTGCCAGCAGCTCGACTAGCGGGGGGGCGGGCACCGGGGAGCTGTTTTTT CASSSTSGGAGTGELFF
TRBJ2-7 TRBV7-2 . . TGTGCCAGCAGCTTACAGTATCGCTACGAGCAGTACTTC CASSLQYRYEQYF
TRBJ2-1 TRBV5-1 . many TGCGCCAGCAGCTTGGTGGTACTAGTTCATTCCTACAATGAGCAGTTCTTC CASSLVVLVHSYNEQFF
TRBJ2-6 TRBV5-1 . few TGCGCCAGCAGCTTGAAATCCTTTAGCTCTGGGGCCAACGTCCTGACTTTC CASSLKSFSSGANVLTF
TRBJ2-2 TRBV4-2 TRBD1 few TGTGCCAGCAGCCAGCTACCGGGACAGGGGAACACCGGGGAGCTGTTTTTT CASSQLPGQGNTGELFF
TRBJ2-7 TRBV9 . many TGTGCCAGCAGCGTAGACTCGGTACCTTACGAGCAGTACTTC CASSVDSVPYEQYF
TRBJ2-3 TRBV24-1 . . TGTGCCACCAGTGATTTGGCAAATACCGCCACAGATACGCAGTATTTT CATSDLANTATDTQYF
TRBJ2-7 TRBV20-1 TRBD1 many TGCAGTGTTCAACAGGGGGCGTTCTACGAGCAGTACTTC CSVQQGAFYEQYF
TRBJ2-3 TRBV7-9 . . TGTGCCAGCAGCTTAGTCTCCTCGGGCAGGGTGAGAGACACGCAGTATTTT CASSLVSSGRVRDTQYF
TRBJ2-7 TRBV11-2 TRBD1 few TGTGCCAGCAGCACACACCGGGACAGTCATTCGAGGGCTCCTTACGAGCAGTACTTC CASSTHRDSHSRAPYEQYF
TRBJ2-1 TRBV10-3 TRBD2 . TGTGCCATCAGTGACAGGGCAAGCGGGAAATACAATGAGCAGTTCTTC CAISDRASGKYNEQFF
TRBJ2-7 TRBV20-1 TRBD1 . TGCAGTGCTAGAGATCGAAACAGGGGCTACGAGCAGTACTTC CSARDRNRGYEQYF
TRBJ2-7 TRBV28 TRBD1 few TGTGCCAGCAGATCGGGACAGGGGGTCGTCTACGAGCAGTACTTC CASRSGQGVVYEQYF
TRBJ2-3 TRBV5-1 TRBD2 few TGCGCCAGCAGCTTATCTAGCGGGAGGCGGAATACGCAGTATTTT CASSLSSGRRNTQYF
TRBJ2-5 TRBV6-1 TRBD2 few TGTGCCAGCAGTAAGACTAGCGGGGGTGGAGAGACCCAGTACTTC CASSKTSGGGETQYF
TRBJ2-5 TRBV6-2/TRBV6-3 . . TGTGCCAGCAGCCTTAGTTCGACCCAAGAGACCCAGTACTTC CASSLSSTQETQYF
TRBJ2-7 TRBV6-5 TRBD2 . TGTGCCAGCAGTTTGTTAGCGGGAACCGAGCAGTACTTC CASSLLAGTEQYF
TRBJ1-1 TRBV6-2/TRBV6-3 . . TGTGCCAGCACCTCAGGGTTCTTCGCTGAAGCTTTCTTT CASTSGFFAEAFF
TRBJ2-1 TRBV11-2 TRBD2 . TGTGCCAGCAGCTTGACTAGCGGGGGGGCGGGAGAGCAGTTCTTC CASSLTSGGAGEQFF
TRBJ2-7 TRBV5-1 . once TGCGCCAGCAGCTTGGAAGGGGGGCCCATCTACGAGCAGTACTTC CASSLEGGPIYEQYF
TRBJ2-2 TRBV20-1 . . TGCAGTGCTAATAGGGGCAACACCGGGGAGCTGTTTTTT CSANRGNTGELFF
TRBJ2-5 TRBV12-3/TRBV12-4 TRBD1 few TGTGCCAGCAGTCCGTGGACAGGGGCGGAGACCCAGTACTTC CASSPWTGAETQYF
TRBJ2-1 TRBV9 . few TGTGCCAGCGGGACCACGGGACATAACAATGAGCAGTTCTTC CASGTTGHNNEQFF
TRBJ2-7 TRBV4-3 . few TGCGCCAGCAGCCAAGATAGCCAGGGCCACTACGAGCAGTACTTC CASSQDSQGHYEQYF
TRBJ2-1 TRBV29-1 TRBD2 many TGCAGCGCCTTACTAGCGGAGACCTACAATGAGCAGTTCTTC CSALLAETYNEQFF
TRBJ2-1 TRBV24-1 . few TGTGCCACCAGTGATGGAGTGAGTTCGGCCAATGAGCAGTTCTTC CATSDGVSSANEQFF
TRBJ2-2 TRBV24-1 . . TGTGCCACCAGTGACTCGGACGGCACCGGGGAGCTGTTTTTT CATSDSDGTGELFF
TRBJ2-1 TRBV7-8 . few TGTGCCAGCAGCTTACAGGGTAGCATGCATGAGCAGTTCTTC CASSLQGSMHEQFF
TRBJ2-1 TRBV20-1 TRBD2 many TGCAGTGCTAGAGATCCGGGGGTTACTAGCGTAGAGAATGAGCAGTTCTTC CSARDPGVTSVENEQFF
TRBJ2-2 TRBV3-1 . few TGTGCCAGCAGCCAAGAGGACGGCACCGGGGAGCTGTTTTTT CASSQEDGTGELFF
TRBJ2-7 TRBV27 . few TGTGCCAGCAAATTGACATACAGGGCCTCCTACGAGCAGTACTTC CASKLTYRASYEQYF
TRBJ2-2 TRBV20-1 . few TGCAGTGCTAAGTCAGACACCGGGGAGCTGTTTTTT CSAKSDTGELFF
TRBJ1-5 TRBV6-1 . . TGTGCCAGCACCACCCCCACCCGGGCAGGGAGATATCAGCCCCAGCATTTT CASTTPTRAGRYQPQHF
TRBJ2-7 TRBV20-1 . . TGCAGTGCTCCCCGTCCCGAGCGGCACTCCTACGAGCAGTACTTC CSAPRPERHSYEQYF
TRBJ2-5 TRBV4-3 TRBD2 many TGCGCCAGCAGCTACCGACTAGCGGGAGAAGGGGAGACCCAGTACTTC CASSYRLAGEGETQYF
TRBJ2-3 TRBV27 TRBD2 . TGTGCCAGCAGTTTATCATTAGCGGGAGAGGTGGATACGCAGTATTTT CASSLSLAGEVDTQYF
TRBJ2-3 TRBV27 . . TGTGCCAGCAGTTTTCATGGGACGGTGACTAGATATACGCAGTATTTT CASSFHGTVTRYTQYF
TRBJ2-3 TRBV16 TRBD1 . TGTGCCAGCAGCCAACCGCTGACAGGGACAGATACGCAGTATTTT CASSQPLTGTDTQYF
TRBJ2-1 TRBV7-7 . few TGTGCTAGCAGCCCTGGGGCTAACAATGAGCAGTTCTTC CASSPGANNEQFF
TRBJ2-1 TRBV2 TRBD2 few TGTGCCAGCAGTGGACTAGCGGGAGGTTCCTACAATGAGCAGTTCTTC CASSGLAGGSYNEQFF
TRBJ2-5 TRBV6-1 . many TGTGCCAGCAGTGGGACAAGGAAAGAGACCCAGTACTTC CASSGTRKETQYF
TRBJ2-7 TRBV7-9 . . TGTGCCAGCAGCTTTGGGGTATTCATCGAGCAGTACTTC CASSFGVFIEQYF
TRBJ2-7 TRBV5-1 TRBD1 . TGCGCCAGCACCGGGGGACAGGGTGGAATCTACGAGCAGTACTTC CASTGGQGGIYEQYF
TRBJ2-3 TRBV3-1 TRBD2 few TGTGCCAGCAGCCAAGCCGTCGGGCGGGGGGCGTTGGATACGCAGTATTTT CASSQAVGRGALDTQYF
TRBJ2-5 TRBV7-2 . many TGTGCCAGCAGGATGACAGAGCGAGAGACCCAGTACTTC CASRMTERETQYF
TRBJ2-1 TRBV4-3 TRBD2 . TGCGCCAGCAGCCAAGATCTCTCCCTAGCGGGAGCCCACCCCTACAATGAGCAGTTCTTC CASSQDLSLAGAHPYNEQFF
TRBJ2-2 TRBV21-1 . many TGTGCCAGCAGCGCAGTAGCGGGGAAGAACACCGGGGAGCTGTTTTTT CASSAVAGKNTGELFF
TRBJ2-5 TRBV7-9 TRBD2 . TGTGCCAGCAGCTTACTACTAGCGGGAGGGCCCAGGGAGACCCAGTACTTC CASSLLLAGGPRETQYF
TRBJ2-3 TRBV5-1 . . TGCGCCAGCAGCTCTGGCCCAGCGGACGGCACAGATACGCAGTATTTT CASSSGPADGTDTQYF
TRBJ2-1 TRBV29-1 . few TGCAGCGCATCCAGGTACAACAGGGACATGGGAAATGAGCAGTTCTTC CSASRYNRDMGNEQFF
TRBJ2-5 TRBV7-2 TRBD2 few TGTGCCAGCAGGACTAGCGGGGCGGGGTGGGAGACCCAGTACTTC CASRTSGAGWETQYF
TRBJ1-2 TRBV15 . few TGTGCCACCAGCAGAGATAGACAGAGCTATGGCTACACCTTC CATSRDRQSYGYTF
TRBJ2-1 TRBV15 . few TGTGCCACCAGCCCGGACGGCTACAATGAGCAGTTCTTC CATSPDGYNEQFF
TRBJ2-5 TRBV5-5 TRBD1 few TGTGCCAGCAGCTTCATAAGACAGGGGGAGACCCAGTACTTC CASSFIRQGETQYF